This entry lists 23 T cell receptor beta chains sequenced from one sample in a study of regulatory dendritic cells for organ transplantation. Here immunoSEQ multiplex PCR was the method, and the copy in TCRdb shows in-frame clones only, minus some. The data hold more than 10,000 clones, with more than 55% observed a single time. Sequencing was done on a sample of memory CD8+ T cells from blood. As for subset: CD45RO+ memory T cells. These receptors were obtained from a human donor in good health.

V usage is TRBV9 and J usage is TRBJ2-7; no clear D gene. The CDR3 is 13 amino acids. Trimming stripped 0 bases from V and 9 bases from J, with 13 bases between. The germline CDR1 and CDR2 sequences are SGDLS and YYNGEE. The CDR3 region has the DNA TGTGCCAGCAGCGTAGTTGGTTCGGACGGGCAGTACTTC. It yields the protein CASSVVGSDGQYF.

The DNA of the CDR3 is TGTGCCAGCAGCTTCCACGAAGTACAGGGGCTCCAAGAGACCCAGTACTTC. Protein product: CASSFHEVQGLQETQYF. The V call is TRBV11-2, the J call TRBJ2-5, with 7 bases matching TRBD1. From germline, CDR1 is SGHAT and CDR2 FQNNGV. The trim removed 3 bases at V and 1 base at J, leaving 11 bases unmatched. CDR3 length: 17 amino acids. Full variable domain (outside the CDR3, taken from reference TRBV11-2 and TRBJ2-5): EAGVAQSPRYKIIEKRQSVAFWCNPISGHATLYWYQQILGQGPKLLIQFQNNGVVDDSQLPKDRFSAERLKGVDSTLKIQPAKLEDSAVYLCASSFHEVQGLQETQYFGPGTRLLVL.

The chain employs TRBV5-5 and TRBJ2-1; TRBD1 is a possible D gene (6 bases). CDR3 length: 17 residues. Germline assignment: CDR1 SGHKS and CDR2 YYEKEE (reference sequence). V was cut by 5 bases and J by 1 base, with 19 bases left in between. In DNA form, the CDR3 reads TGTGCCAGCAGTAATCACGAGGGACACCCATCCTACAATGAGCAGTTCTTC. Encoded protein: CASSNHEGHPSYNEQFF.

The chain links TRBV6-5 to TRBJ1-2; 7 bases fit TRBD1. Germline V gives CDR1 MNHEY, CDR2 SVGAGI. This CDR3 is built from 14 residues. V shed 5 bases and J 4 bases; nucleotides not matched to a gene: 7. The CDR3, as DNA: TGTGCCAGCAGTCCCGGGACAGCGCGCTATGGCTACACCTTC. It codes for CASSPGTARYGYTF.

The rearrangement joins TRBV11-2 to TRBJ2-7, with TRBD1 identical over 8 bases. This CDR3 is built from 11 residues. Germline V gene data show CDR1 as SGHAT and CDR2 as FQNNGV. V lost 6 bases, J lost 10 bases, and 5 bases stayed unmatched. The CDR3 spells CASRKTGEQYF. CDR3 coding DNA: TGTGCCAGCAGAAAGACAGGGGAACAGTACTTC.

The rearrangement joins TRBV19 to TRBJ2-1, with D perhaps matching TRBD1 or TRBD2 (5 bases each). The CDR3 extends over 14 amino acids. Deletions cut 5 bases from V and 2 bases from J, with 10 bases between. Germline values: CDR1 LNHDA, CDR2 SQIVND (reference sequence). CDR3 DNA sequence: TGTGCCAGTAGTCACCCGGGGCCCTACAATGAGCAGTTCTTC. As protein: CASSHPGPYNEQFF. The whole variable domain, remainder taken from reference TRBV19 and TRBJ2-1, is DGGITQSPKYLFRKEGQNVTLSCEQNLNHDAMYWYRQDPGQGLRLIYYSQIVNDFQKGDIAEGYSVSREKKESFPLTVTSAQKNPTAFYLCASSHPGPYNEQFFGPGTRLTVL.

This clone is medium-sized. The genes are TRBV6-1 and TRBJ2-7; possible D gene TRBD1, 6 bases. V was pared by 8 bases and J by 7 bases, with 12 bases between. Germline CDR1 MNHNS, CDR2 SASEGT. This CDR3 spans 11 amino acids. This CDR3 is CASLFTGEQYF. CDR3 nucleotide sequence: TGTGCCAGCCTTTTCACAGGGGAGCAGTACTTC.

The rearrangement joins TRBV15 to TRBJ2-1; 10 nucleotides align to TRBD2. J was trimmed by 6 bases and V by 0 bases; bases with no gene match: 5. The CDR3 is 16 residues long. Germline values: CDR1 LNHNV, CDR2 YYDKDF (reference sequence). CDR3 residues: CATSREASGGGNEQFF. The DNA of the CDR3 is TGTGCCACCAGCAGAGAAGCAAGCGGGGGGGGCAATGAGCAGTTCTTC.

The chain joins TRBV28 to TRBJ2-4; a weak D match, TRBD1 (5 bases). Germline CDR1 is MDHEN and CDR2 is SYDVKM. The CDR3 loop spans 13 amino acids. The V gene lost 3 bases and the J gene lost 6 bases, with 9 bases spanning the gap. CDR3 coding DNA: TGTGCCAGCAGTTTCAAGGGGATAAACATTCAGTACTTC. This sequence encodes CASSFKGINIQYF. Filled out from reference TRBV28 and TRBJ2-4, the complete variable domain reads DVKVTQSSRYLVKRTGEKVFLECVQDMDHENMFWYRQDPGLGLRLIYFSYDVKMKEKGDIPEGYSVSREKKERFSLILESASTNQTSMYLCASSFKGINIQYFGAGTRLSVL.

The chain has TRBV7-8 and TRBJ2-7, with a possible D match to TRBD1 (6 bases). The CDR3 runs 15 residues. The V end was cut by 3 bases, the J end by 1 base, with 13 bases between. Germline V lookup: CDR1 SGHVS, CDR2 FQNEAQ. The CDR3 sequence is CASSFYQGPSYEQYF. The CDR3 region has the DNA TGTGCCAGCAGCTTCTATCAGGGGCCATCCTACGAGCAGTACTTC.

As concerns this clone: The same CDR3 arises from other DNA sequences in this sample as well. This chain connects TRBV7-8 to TRBJ2-7, with D possibly being TRBD1 (5 bases). The V end was cut by 0 bases, the J end by 1 base, with 10 bases between. The CDR3 contains 15 residues. Per the germline V gene, CDR1 is SGHVS and CDR2 is FQNEAQ. The CDR3 nucleotides read TGTGCCAGCAGCTTAGCGCAGGGCCCATCCTACGAGCAGTACTTC. As protein: CASSLAQGPSYEQYF.

The rearrangement links TRBV30 to TRBJ1-1; D is ambiguous. With 1 base removed from V and 7 bases from J, the gap between germline ends came to 7 bases. CDR3 length: 11 residues. The germline V gene has CDR1 GTSNPN and CDR2 SVGIG (reference sequence). CDR3 DNA: TGTGCCTGGAGTGACCGGGATGAAGCTTTCTTT. This encodes CAWSDRDEAFF.

This clone turned up a few times. The V and J genes are TRBV9 and TRBJ2-7, with D possibly TRBD1 on 6 matching bases. The germline V and J ends were trimmed by 0 bases and 2 bases, with 15 bases remaining between them. Per the germline V gene, CDR1 is SGDLS and CDR2 is YYNGEE. The length of the CDR3 is 16 residues. The DNA for the CDR3 is TGTGCCAGCAGCGTAGACCCGGGACACGGGACCTACGAGCAGTACTTC. Its protein product is CASSVDPGHGTYEQYF.

The gene calls are TRBV5-4 and TRBJ1-5; no reliable D call. V lost 0 bases and J 3 bases, leaving 4 bases between the germline ends. Germline V gene sequence: CDR1 SGHNT, CDR2 YYREEE (reference sequence). CDR3 length equals 13 residues. The CDR3 spells CASSLDTNQPQHF. The CDR3 bases are TGTGCCAGCAGCTTGGACACCAATCAGCCCCAGCATTTT.

The chain carries TRBV7-8 and TRBJ2-1; the D gene is possibly TRBD2 (6 bases). Germline CDR1 is SGHVS and CDR2 is FQNEAQ. V was pared by 5 bases and J by 7 bases, with 15 bases between. CDR3 length equals 14 residues. CDR3 loop: CASSDRGGMNEQFF. As DNA, the CDR3 is TGTGCCAGCAGCGACCGTGGCGGGATGAATGAGCAGTTCTTC.

This sequence joins TRBV4-1 and TRBJ2-3; 11 bases are shared with TRBD2. The germline CDR1 and CDR2 sequences are MGHRA and YSYEKL. This CDR3 spans 16 amino acids. V lost 6 bases and J lost 3; bases outside the gene matches: 8. Here the CDR3 reads CASRLAGGLATDTQYF. The CDR3 DNA reads TGCGCCAGCAGGCTAGCGGGGGGTCTAGCTACAGATACGCAGTATTTT.

The rearrangement links TRBV6-4 to TRBJ2-7; 8 bases map to TRBD2. The V and J ends lost 5 bases and 5 bases, in that order; junction bases with no gene match: 8. CDR1 is MRHNA, CDR2 SNTAGT, per germline. This CDR3 has 14 amino acids. This chain's CDR3 is CASSYVAGGHEQYF. The CDR3, as DNA: TGTGCCAGCAGTTACGTCGCGGGAGGTCACGAGCAGTACTTC.

The J gene is TRBJ2-5, the V gene TRBV6-5, with D perhaps TRBD1 or TRBD2 (5 bases each). CDR1 and CDR2 from the germline V gene are MNHEY and SVGAGI. The length of the CDR3 is 14 residues. Trimming stripped 10 bases from V and 0 bases from J, with 15 bases between. This chain's CDR3 is CATGEGIHQETQYF. CDR3 nucleotide sequence: TGTGCCACCGGAGAGGGGATACACCAAGAGACCCAGTACTTC.

The genes are TRBV4-3 and TRBJ2-1, with 8 positions matching TRBD2. The J segment lost 3 bases and the V segment lost 0 bases, leaving 4 bases of the junction unmatched. In germline, CDR1 is LGHNA, CDR2 YSLEER. This CDR3 is 16 amino acids long. The chain's CDR3 is CASSQEPGGDYNEQFF. Written as DNA, the CDR3 is TGCGCCAGCAGCCAAGAACCGGGGGGGGACTACAATGAGCAGTTCTTC.

Within the sample, this clone is medium-sized. The chain recombines TRBV19 with TRBJ2-7, with D perhaps matching TRBD1 (6 bases). V lost 10 bases, J lost 0 bases, and 13 bases lay in between. Germline CDR1 LNHDA, CDR2 SQIVND (reference sequence). The CDR3 has 13 residues. This CDR3 reads CATGLDSSYEQYF. The CDR3 DNA reads TGTGCCACTGGATTGGACAGCTCCTACGAGCAGTACTTC.

The rearrangement uses TRBV6-5 and TRBJ2-7; D is uncertain. CDR1 is MNHEY, CDR2 SVGAGI, per germline. V lost 8 bases to trimming and J lost 3 bases, with 8 bases between them. The CDR3 is made up of 11 amino acids. The CDR3 is CASGLSYEQYF. CDR3 nucleotides: TGTGCCAGCGGGTTGAGCTACGAGCAGTACTTC.

The chain uses TRBV27 and TRBJ2-7; the match to TRBD2 covers 8 bases. The V gene's germline CDR1 is MNHEY and CDR2 SMNVEV (reference sequence). The V segment lost 7 bases and the J segment 5 bases; nucleotides outside the gene matches: 10. This CDR3 has 14 residues. CDR3 protein: CASTPGTRIDEQYF. The CDR3 DNA follows: TGTGCCAGCACCCCCGGGACTAGGATCGACGAGCAGTACTTC.

By proportion, this clone is large. The chain employs TRBV27 and TRBJ2-7; tentatively, D is TRBD2 (6 bases). The ends were cut back, 8 bases at V and 6 bases at J, with 14 bases in the middle. Germline CDR1 reads MNHEY; CDR2 reads SMNVEV (reference sequence). The CDR3 runs 12 residues. The CDR3 spells CASAPPEGEQYF. DNA of the CDR3: TGTGCCAGCGCCCCTCCGGAGGGCGAGCAGTACTTC.